Listed here are 17 T cell receptor beta chains from one sample, sequenced in a study of cytomegalovirus exposure and HLA in healthy donors. With 60 Vbeta and 13 Jbeta primers, the PCR was carried out. Using immunoSEQ multiplex PCR, the repertoire was profiled, and TCRdb retains in-frame clones only, with some absent. The sample lists around 160,000 clones, around 72% seen once, with roughly 1.5% in the top ten. The sequencing sample was made of PBMCs. These receptors were obtained from a middle-aged man in good health and CMV-seronegative.

The chain recombines TRBV13 with TRBJ1-1; 7 positions match TRBD1. Trimming cost V 3 bases and J 8 bases; bases outside gene matches: 3. Germline lookup yields CDR1 PRHDT and CDR2 FYEKMQ (reference sequence). CDR3 length equals 12 residues. The CDR3 coding sequence is TGTGCCAGCAGCTTCCGGGACAGAGAAGCTTTCTTT. Encoded protein: CASSFRDREAFF.

V usage is TRBV7-2 and J usage is TRBJ1-3; D perhaps matches TRBD1 (6 bases). Germline loops: CDR1 SGHTA, CDR2 FQGNSA. V lost 2 bases and J lost 4, with 9 bases in between. CDR3 length: 14 residues. The CDR3 protein is CASSLTGQGNTIYF. CDR3 DNA sequence: TGTGCCAGCAGCTTAACAGGGCAAGGAAACACCATATATTTT.

The chain combines TRBV19 with TRBJ2-2; no firm D call. This CDR3 contains 15 residues. Germline V CDR1 and CDR2: LNHDA, SQIVND (reference sequence). V lost 3 bases to trimming and J lost 3 bases, with 11 bases between them. CDR3 loop: CASSILNRDTGELFF. DNA of the CDR3: TGTGCCAGTAGTATTTTGAACAGAGACACCGGGGAGCTGTTTTTT.

V is TRBV19 and J is TRBJ1-6; 7 bases line up with TRBD1. Germline trimming cut 3 bases from V and 7 bases from J; bases unmatched to any gene: 6. The germline CDR1 and CDR2 sequences are LNHDA and SQIVND (reference sequence). This CDR3 spans 15 amino acids. The CDR3 is CASSMQGVPNSPLHF. As DNA, the CDR3 is TGTGCCAGTAGTATGCAGGGGGTGCCAAATTCACCCCTCCACTTT.

This chain links TRBV5-1 with TRBJ2-7; 8 positions agree with TRBD1. The CDR3 has 16 residues. CDR1 and CDR2 (germline): SGHRS, YFSETQ. V lost 3 bases to trimming and J lost 0 bases; unmatched junction nucleotides: 8. The CDR3 DNA reads TGCGCCAGCAGCTCCCCGGACAGGGAGAGCTCCTACGAGCAGTACTTC. Amino acids: CASSSPDRESSYEQYF.

The chain employs TRBV2 and TRBJ2-7, with a weak D call TRBD2 (6 bases). The CDR3 consists of 15 residues. Between the trimmed V and J ends, which lost 6 bases and 3 bases, there was a span of 18 bases. The germline V gene has CDR1 SNHLY and CDR2 FYNNEI. This CDR3 reads CASSENVGTVYEQYF. The CDR3 DNA reads TGTGCCAGCAGCGAAAATGTCGGGACTGTCTACGAGCAGTACTTC.

The chain couples TRBV5-1 to TRBJ2-3; TRBD2 matches at 11 bases. Losses at the gene ends were 4 bases for V and 3 bases for J; bases not matched to a gene: 7. Germline assignment: CDR1 SGHRS and CDR2 YFSETQ. CDR3 length: 16 residues. The CDR3 bases are TGCGCCAGCAGCGCCCCGGGACTAGCGGAAACAGATACGCAGTATTTT. Translation: CASSAPGLAETDTQYF.

This clone appeared a few times. V and J are TRBV7-8 and TRBJ2-1; D unclear. Germline-derived CDR1 and CDR2 are SGHVS and FQNEAQ. The CDR3 has 14 amino acids. V was clipped by 1 base and J by 4 bases, with 8 bases between them. CDR3 in amino acids: CASSLGPGYNEQFF. The CDR3 region has the DNA TGTGCCAGCAGCTTAGGTCCGGGTTACAATGAGCAGTTCTTC. Drawing the rest from reference TRBV7-8 and TRBJ2-1, the complete variable domain is GAGVSQSPRYKVAKRGQDVALRCDPISGHVSLFWYQQALGQGPEFLTYFQNEAQLDKSGLPSDRFFAERPEGSVSTLKIQRTQQEDSAVYLCASSLGPGYNEQFFGPGTRLTVL.

The chain is built from TRBV7-2 and TRBJ1-2; a weak D match, TRBD1 (6 bases). The CDR3 runs 16 residues. V dropped 3 bases and J dropped 3 bases, with 17 bases sitting between them. The germline V gene has CDR1 SGHTA and CDR2 FQGNSA. CDR3 loop: CASSLDWTAAHYGYTF. DNA for the CDR3: TGTGCCAGCAGCTTGGATTGGACAGCTGCCCACTATGGCTACACCTTC.

V gene TRBV7-9 combines with J gene TRBJ1-1; D is possibly TRBD1 (6 bases). With 1 base removed from V and 0 bases from J, the gap between germline ends came to 12 bases. Per the germline V gene, CDR1 is SEHNR and CDR2 is FQNEAQ (reference sequence). CDR3 length: 16 residues. The CDR3 protein is CASSLGKGVLNTEAFF. DNA for the CDR3: TGTGCCAGCAGCTTAGGTAAGGGGGTGTTGAACACTGAAGCTTTCTTT.

Ten or more counts support this clone. V gene TRBV12-5 combines with J gene TRBJ1-5, with TRBD1 identical over 7 bases. CDR1 and CDR2 from the germline V gene are LGHNT and FRNRAP. V gave up 2 bases and J gave up 0 bases; unmatched junction bases: 13. This CDR3 spans 19 amino acids. The CDR3 DNA follows: TGTGCTAGTGGTTTGCTGACAGGGCCCCACGGGAATAGCAATCAGCCCCAGCATTTT. Its protein product is CASGLLTGPHGNSNQPQHF. Filled out from reference TRBV12-5 and TRBJ1-5, the complete variable domain reads DARVTQTPRHKVTEMGQEVTMRCQPILGHNTVFWYRQTMMQGLELLAYFRNRAPLDDSGMPKDRFSAEMPDATLATLKIQPSEPRDSAVYFCASGLLTGPHGNSNQPQHFGDGTRLSIL.

The chain recombines TRBV9 with TRBJ2-3; possibly TRBD2 for D (5 bases). The germline CDR1 and CDR2 sequences are SGDLS and YYNGEE. This CDR3 comprises 13 residues. V lost 5 bases, J lost 4 bases, and 11 bases lay in between. The CDR3 is CASRSLASDTQYF. In DNA form, the CDR3 reads TGTGCCAGCAGGAGTTTAGCGTCAGATACGCAGTATTTT.

The chain combines TRBV5-6 with TRBJ1-1; TRBD1 is a possible D gene (5 bases). Germline assignment: CDR1 SGHDT and CDR2 YYEEEE. The CDR3 is 15 amino acids. V shed 0 bases and J shed 4 bases, with 13 bases lying between them. CDR3 protein: CASSLVKGFGTEAFF. The CDR3 DNA reads as TGTGCCAGCAGCTTGGTTAAGGGGTTCGGCACTGAAGCTTTCTTT.

J is TRBJ2-7 and V is TRBV28, with D perhaps TRBD1 (5 bases). Per germline, CDR1 MDHEN and CDR2 SYDVKM. The CDR3 length is 13 residues. V was cut by 3 bases and J by 3 bases, with 9 bases left in between. For the CDR3, the DNA is TGTGCCAGCAGTTTGACAGCAGGCTACGAGCAGTACTTC. It encodes CASSLTAGYEQYF.

As regards this clone: Its ends do not fully match the called genes, so a read error is possible. The J gene is TRBJ2-7, the V gene TRBV5-6, with D perhaps TRBD1 (6 bases). Germline loops: CDR1 SGHDT, CDR2 YYEEEE. CDR3 length: 14 residues. The CDR3 DNA sequence: TGTGCCAGCACCCTCGACAGGAGCTCCTGCGAGCAGTACTTC. It codes for CASTLDRSSCEQYF.

This clone was observed a few times. The rearrangement links TRBV2 to TRBJ1-4; D possibly corresponds to TRBD1 (5 bases). The V gene lost 4 bases and the J gene lost 0 bases, with 15 bases spanning the gap. Germline V CDR1 and CDR2: SNHLY, FYNNEI. The CDR3 totals 17 residues. The CDR3 protein is CASSVPKSTATNEKLFF. In nucleotides, the CDR3 is TGTGCCAGCAGTGTGCCAAAGTCGACAGCAACTAATGAAAAACTGTTTTTT.

This chain connects TRBV5-1 to TRBJ1-5, with D perhaps matching TRBD1 (5 bases). CDR3 length equals 16 residues. V lost 2 bases and J lost 1, with 13 bases in between. Looked up from germline, CDR1 is SGHRS and CDR2 is YFSETQ. CDR3 protein: CASSLRGKSSNQPQHF. The CDR3 DNA is TGCGCCAGCAGCTTACGGGGGAAAAGCAGCAATCAGCCCCAGCATTTT.